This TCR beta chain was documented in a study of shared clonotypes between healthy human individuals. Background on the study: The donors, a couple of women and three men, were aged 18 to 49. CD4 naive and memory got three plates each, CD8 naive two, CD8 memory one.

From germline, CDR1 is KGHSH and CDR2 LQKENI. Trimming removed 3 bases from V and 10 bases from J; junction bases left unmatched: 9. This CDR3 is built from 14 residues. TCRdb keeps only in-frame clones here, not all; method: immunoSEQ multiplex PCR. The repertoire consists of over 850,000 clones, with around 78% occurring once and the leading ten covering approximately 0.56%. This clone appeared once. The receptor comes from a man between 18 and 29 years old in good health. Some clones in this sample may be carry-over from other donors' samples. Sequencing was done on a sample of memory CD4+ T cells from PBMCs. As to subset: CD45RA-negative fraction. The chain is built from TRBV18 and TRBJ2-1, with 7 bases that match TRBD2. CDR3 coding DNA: TGTGCCAGCTCACCGGGACTACTACTAGGCGAGCAGTTCTTC. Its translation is CASSPGLLLGEQFF.